This is a list of T cell receptor beta chains from one sample in a study of blood T cell repertoires in COVID-19. Here immunoSEQ multiplex PCR was the method, and the copy in TCRdb shows in-frame clones only, minus some. The sample lists 150,000 or so clones, about 85% occurring once. Sequencing was carried out using PBMCs or T cells enriched from blood (not recorded which). The receptors shown here come from a woman in her 40s with acute COVID-19. Both conserved end residues are part of each CDR3. Each record gives: clone size, V gene, CDR3 length, D gene, J gene, CDR3 DNA, CDR3 protein. D genes are given only for firm matches. A clone size is listed for some rows: how often the clone was seen (once, few, many), or a class if it is expanded.

-	TRBV27	15	-	TRBJ1-2	TGTGCCAGCAGTTTTGCCCGGGGGGGTAACTATGGCTACACCTTC	CASSFARGGNYGYTF
-	TRBV3-1/TRBV3-2	15	-	TRBJ1-2	TGTGCCAGCAGCCAAGGAGATCCAGGTGTCTATGGCTACACCTTC	CASSQGDPGVYGYTF
few	TRBV7-9	16	TRBD1	TRBJ2-5	TGTGCCAGCAGCTTCGGGGGAGACAGGGGAAGAGAGGCCCAGTACTTC	CASSFGGDRGREAQYF
-	TRBV18	16	TRBD1	TRBJ1-2	TGTGCCACAACGACCGGGACAGGGGGTTTAGTTGGCGGCTACACCTTC	CATTTGTGGLVGGYTF
-	TRBV19	14	-	TRBJ1-4	TGTGCCAGTAGTCTCGGGCATTCGGGGGAAAAACTGTTTTTT	CASSLGHSGEKLFF
-	TRBV2	13	TRBD2	TRBJ2-1	TGTGCCAGCAGGGGGACTAGCGCCAATGAGCAGTTCTTC	CASRGTSANEQFF
once	TRBV3-1/TRBV3-2	15	TRBD2	TRBJ2-5	TGTGCCAGCAGCCAAAGAACGCCTAGCGGGGAGACCCAGTACTTC	CASSQRTPSGETQYF
-	TRBV29-1	16	TRBD2	TRBJ2-5	TGCAGCGTCGAGGGAGGGAGGACGGCCGACCAAGAGACCCAGTACTTC	CSVEGGRTADQETQYF
-	TRBV18	15	-	TRBJ2-1	TGTGCCAGCTCACTTGAGGGTGTCTCCTACAATGAGCAGTTCTTC	CASSLEGVSYNEQFF
once	TRBV9	15	TRBD1	TRBJ1-2	TGTGCCAGCAGCGCGGGACAGGGGAGAGTAGACGGCTACACCTTC	CASSAGQGRVDGYTF